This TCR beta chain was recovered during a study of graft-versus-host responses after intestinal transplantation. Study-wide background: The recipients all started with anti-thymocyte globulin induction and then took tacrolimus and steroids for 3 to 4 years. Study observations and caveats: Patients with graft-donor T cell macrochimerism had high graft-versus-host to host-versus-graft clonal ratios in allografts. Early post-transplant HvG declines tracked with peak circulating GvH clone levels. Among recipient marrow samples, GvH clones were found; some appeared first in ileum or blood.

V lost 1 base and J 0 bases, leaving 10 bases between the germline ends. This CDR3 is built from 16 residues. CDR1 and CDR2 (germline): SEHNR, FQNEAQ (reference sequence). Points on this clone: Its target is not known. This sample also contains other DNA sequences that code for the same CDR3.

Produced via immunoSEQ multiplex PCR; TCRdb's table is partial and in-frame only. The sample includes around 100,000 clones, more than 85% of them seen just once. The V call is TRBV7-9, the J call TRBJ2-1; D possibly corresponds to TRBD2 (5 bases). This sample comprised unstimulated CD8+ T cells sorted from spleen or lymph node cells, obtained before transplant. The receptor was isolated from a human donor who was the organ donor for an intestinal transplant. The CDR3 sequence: CASSLGEGGSYNEQFF. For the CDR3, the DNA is TGTGCCAGCAGCTTAGGTGAGGGCGGCTCCTACAATGAGCAGTTCTTC. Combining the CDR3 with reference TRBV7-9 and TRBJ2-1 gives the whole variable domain DTGVSQNPRHKITKRGQNVTFRCDPISEHNRLYWYRQTLGQGPEFLTYFQNEAQLEKSRLLSDRFSAERPKGSFSTLEIQRTEQGDSAMYLCASSLGEGGSYNEQFFGPGTRLTVL.